This is a list of T cell receptor beta chains from one sample in a study of shared clonotypes between healthy human individuals. Assay used: immunoSEQ multiplex PCR; TCRdb lists only in-frame clones, some missing. The sample lists over a million clones, around 97% occurring once. Sequencing input: naive CD4+ T cells sorted from blood. The receptors come from a man younger than 40 in good health. CDR3s include the opening cysteine and the closing phenylalanine or tryptophan. Each record gives: clone size, D gene, V gene, J gene, CDR3 DNA, CDR3 protein. D genes are given only for firm matches. Size is stated for part of the rows, as once, few or many counts, or as a class when the clone is expanded.

once,.,TRBV18,TRBJ2-2,TGTGCCAGCTCCCCTCAGGTGAACACCGGGGAGCTGTTTTTT,CASSPQVNTGELFF
.,TRBD1,TRBV7-2,TRBJ2-7,TGTGCCAGCAGCTTAGTAGGGGACAGGGGCTACGAGCAGTACTTC,CASSLVGDRGYEQYF
.,.,TRBV18,TRBJ2-5,TGTGCCAGCTCACCCAATCAAGAGACCCAGTACTTC,CASSPNQETQYF
.,TRBD1,TRBV28,TRBJ1-4,TGTGCCAGCAGTGATCCGGGACAGCCTGAAAAACTGTTTTTT,CASSDPGQPEKLFF
.,.,TRBV5-1,TRBJ1-1,TGCGCCAGCAGCTCAGAAACCCGACAGAACACTGAAGCTTTCTTT,CASSSETRQNTEAFF
once,.,TRBV10-3,TRBJ2-7,TGTGCCATCAGTGAGTCGCTCTATTCCTACGAGCAGTACTTC,CAISESLYSYEQYF
once,TRBD1,TRBV7-2,TRBJ2-2,TGTGCCAGCAGCTCAAGATGGGACAGAAGCACCGGGGAGCTGTTTTTT,CASSSRWDRSTGELFF
.,.,TRBV5-1,TRBJ1-5,TGCGCCAGCAGCTTCGACAGCCGAGATCAGCCCCAGCATTTT,CASSFDSRDQPQHF
.,.,TRBV5-1,TRBJ2-7,TGCGCCAGCAGCCTCCGGACGAACTACGAGCAGTACTTC,CASSLRTNYEQYF
.,TRBD2,TRBV14,TRBJ2-7,TGTGCCAGCAGCCAAGATCGGGGGGGGACCTACGAGCAGTACTTC,CASSQDRGGTYEQYF
.,TRBD2,TRBV9,TRBJ2-1,TGTGCCAGCAGCGTCGAGGGCGGGAGGAGAAACAATGAGCAGTTCTTC,CASSVEGGRRNNEQFF
.,TRBD1,TRBV5-1,TRBJ2-7,TGCGCCAGCAGCGAGGGGACAGGGGTACTATACGAGCAGTACTTC,CASSEGTGVLYEQYF
.,.,TRBV12-5,TRBJ2-5,TGTGCTAGTGCCCAACAGGCGATCGGGCCGTTCCAAGAGACCCAGTACTTC,CASAQQAIGPFQETQYF
.,TRBD2,TRBV11-2,TRBJ2-2,TGTGCCAGCAGCCCCGGACTAGCGGGAGTTGTCGGGGAGCTGTTTTTT,CASSPGLAGVVGELFF
.,TRBD2,TRBV5-6,TRBJ2-7,TGTGCCAGCAGCTTGGTTGTGGGAGGCCCGGGAGGACAGTACTTC,CASSLVVGGPGGQYF
.,.,TRBV18,TRBJ2-7,TGTGCCAGCTCACCACATGACGAGCAGTACTTC,CASSPHDEQYF
.,TRBD1,TRBV20-1,TRBJ2-7,TGCAGTGCTAGATTGACAGGGGAGCAGTACTTC,CSARLTGEQYF
.,.,TRBV5-1,TRBJ2-7,TGCGCCAGCAGCTCGCCGGGACTGGGAGCCTACGAGCAGTACTTC,CASSSPGLGAYEQYF
.,TRBD1,TRBV5-4,TRBJ2-1,TGTGCCAGCAGCTTAGGGTCCGGGACAGTTTACAATGAGCAGTTCTTC,CASSLGSGTVYNEQFF
.,.,TRBV6-5,TRBJ2-7,TGTGCCAGCAGTGAAGCAGGGGTCTACGAGCAGTACTTC,CASSEAGVYEQYF
.,.,TRBV7-9,TRBJ1-2,TGTGCCAGCAGCAGCACACCTAACTATGGCTACACCTTC,CASSSTPNYGYTF
.,.,TRBV5-1,TRBJ2-3,TGCGCCAGCAGCTTTGGGGGAGCAGGCACAGATACGCAGTATTTT,CASSFGGAGTDTQYF
.,.,TRBV6-5,TRBJ1-5,TGTGCCAGAGGGGGGAAGGAGCAGCCCCAGCATTTT,CARGGKEQPQHF
.,.,TRBV25-1,TRBJ1-5,TGTGCCAGCAGTGAGGGGTCAGTCCAGCCCCAGCATTTT,CASSEGSVQPQHF